This is a list of T cell receptor beta chains from one sample in a study of cytomegalovirus exposure and HLA in healthy donors. Profiled with immunoSEQ multiplex PCR; TCRdb holds only in-frame clones, not every one. This sample has 200,000 to 300,000 clones, with over 80% found just once. The specimen was PBMCs. These receptors all come from a woman in her thirties or forties in good health and CMV-seropositive. The CDR3 runs from the conserved cysteine through the conserved F or W. D genes are given only for firm matches. Clone size is given for some rows only: seen once, a few or many times, or a class if the clone is expanded.

d_call,j_call,clone_size,v_call,cdr3_aa,cdr3_nt
NA,TRBJ2-7,NA,TRBV7-2,CASSLTPLLGAEQYF,TGTGCCAGCAGCTTAACCCCTTTGTTAGGGGCCGAGCAGTACTTC
NA,TRBJ1-2,NA,TRBV30,CAWSQTYYYGYTF,TGTGCCTGGAGTCAGACTTACTACTATGGCTACACCTTC
TRBD1,TRBJ2-5,NA,TRBV5-5,CASSSTRTGGEETQYF,TGTGCCAGCAGCTCGACCAGGACAGGGGGCGAAGAGACCCAGTACTTC
TRBD2,TRBJ2-5,few,TRBV9,CASSPGTSDFRDEQYF,TGTGCCAGCAGCCCCGGGACTAGCGATTTTCGGGATGAGCAGTACTTC
NA,TRBJ2-2,NA,TRBV7-2,CASSLSPLRNTGELFF,TGTGCCAGCAGCTTATCCCCCTTGAGGAACACCGGGGAGCTGTTTTTT
NA,TRBJ1-2,NA,TRBV19,CASSRRAYSLPSDYGYTF,TGTGCCAGTAGCCGGAGGGCATATTCGCTCCCAAGCGACTATGGCTACACCTTC
NA,TRBJ2-7,few,TRBV4-1,CASSPTGLTYEQYF,TGCGCCAGCAGTCCGACCGGGTTAACCTACGAGCAGTACTTC
TRBD2,TRBJ2-7,NA,TRBV19,CASSMGLAGVKDYEQYF,TGTGCCAGTAGTATGGGACTAGCGGGGGTTAAAGACTACGAGCAGTACTTC
NA,TRBJ1-5,NA,TRBV7-2,CASSFGQNQPQHF,TGTGCCAGCAGCTTTGGGCAGAATCAGCCCCAGCATTTT
NA,TRBJ2-7,once,TRBV12-2,CASRCRREGLAYEQYF,TGTGCAAGTCGCTGCAGAAGGGAGGGGCTAGCTTACGAGCAGTACTTC
TRBD1,TRBJ1-5,NA,TRBV5-3,CARSRTGDNQPQHF,TGTGCCAGAAGCCGGACAGGGGACAATCAGCCCCAGCATTTT
NA,TRBJ1-5,NA,TRBV30,CAWSRVQGFNQPQHF,TGTGCCTGGAGTAGGGTACAGGGATTCAATCAGCCCCAGCATTTT
NA,TRBJ1-5,NA,TRBV7-2,CASSLWAGKGNQPQHF,TGTGCCAGCAGCTTATGGGCCGGGAAAGGAAATCAGCCCCAGCATTTT
NA,TRBJ2-5,NA,TRBV5-6,CASSLRDSQETQYF,TGTGCCAGCAGCTTAAGGGACTCCCAAGAGACCCAGTACTTC
NA,TRBJ2-5,NA,TRBV27,CASSLRGSRETQYF,TGTGCCAGCAGTTTACGGGGGTCTAGGGAGACCCAGTACTTC
TRBD1,TRBJ2-1,NA,TRBV5-1,CASSLAGQGVSYNEQFF,TGCGCCAGCAGTCTAGCGGGACAGGGGGTATCCTACAATGAGCAGTTCTTC
NA,TRBJ1-6,NA,TRBV25-1,CASSDYRDTKSSPLHF,TGTGCCAGCAGTGATTACCGGGATACAAAAAGTTCACCCCTCCACTTT
NA,TRBJ1-3,NA,TRBV11-2,CASSSRTSQGNTIYF,TGTGCCAGCAGCTCCAGGACATCCCAAGGAAACACCATATATTTT
NA,TRBJ1-1,few,TRBV7-6,CASSLGSGSTEAFF,TGTGCCAGCAGCTTAGGTTCAGGGTCCACTGAAGCTTTCTTT
NA,TRBJ2-5,NA,TRBV19,CASSIDRERWETQYF,TGTGCCAGTAGTATAGATCGGGAACGTTGGGAGACCCAGTACTTC
TRBD1,TRBJ2-5,few,TRBV7-2,CASSPDRGGETQYF,TGTGCCAGCAGCCCCGACAGGGGGGGAGAGACCCAGTACTTC
TRBD1,TRBJ2-7,NA,TRBV19,CASSPAGTGSYEQYF,TGTGCCAGCTCCCCCGCGGGGACAGGATCCTACGAGCAGTACTTC
TRBD1,TRBJ1-6,NA,TRBV6-1,CASSEGVTGVNSPLHF,TGTGCCAGCAGTGAAGGGGTGACAGGGGTCAATTCACCCCTCCACTTT
TRBD1,TRBJ1-2,NA,TRBV29-1,CSVEGQGVGYGYTF,TGCAGCGTTGAAGGACAGGGGGTAGGCTATGGCTACACCTTC
NA,TRBJ1-5,NA,TRBV2,CASNEMASNQPQHF,TGTGCCAGCAATGAAATGGCTAGCAATCAGCCCCAGCATTTT
NA,TRBJ1-5,once,TRBV18,CASSPAGNQPQHF,TGTGCCAGCTCACCAGCAGGTAATCAGCCCCAGCATTTT